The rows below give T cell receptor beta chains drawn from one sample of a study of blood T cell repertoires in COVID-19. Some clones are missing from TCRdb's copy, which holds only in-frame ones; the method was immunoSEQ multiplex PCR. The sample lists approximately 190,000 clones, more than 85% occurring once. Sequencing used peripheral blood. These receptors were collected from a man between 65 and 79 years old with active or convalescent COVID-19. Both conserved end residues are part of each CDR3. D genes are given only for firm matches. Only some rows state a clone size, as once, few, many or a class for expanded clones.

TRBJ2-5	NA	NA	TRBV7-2	CASSLGSGRETQYF	TGTGCCAGCAGCTTAGGGTCCGGGAGAGAGACCCAGTACTTC
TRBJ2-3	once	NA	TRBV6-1	CASSEAWGRGDTQYF	TGTGCCAGCAGTGAAGCCTGGGGGCGTGGAGATACGCAGTATTTT
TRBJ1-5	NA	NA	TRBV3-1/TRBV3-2	CASSQGAANQPQHF	TGTGCCAGCAGCCAAGGGGCAGCAAATCAGCCCCAGCATTTT
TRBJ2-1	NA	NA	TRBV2	CASRSQGWGNEQFF	TGTGCCAGCAGAAGCCAGGGATGGGGCAATGAGCAGTTCTTC
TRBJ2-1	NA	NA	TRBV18	CASSPSGGPNSYNEQFF	TGTGCCAGCTCACCGTCGGGCGGGCCGAACTCCTACAATGAGCAGTTCTTC
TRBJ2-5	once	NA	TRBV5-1	CASSPGGLMETQYF	TGCGCCAGCAGTCCCGGGGGTCTGATGGAGACCCAGTACTTC
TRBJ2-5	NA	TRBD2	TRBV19	CASSRTSGGIQETQYF	TGTGCCAGTAGTAGGACTAGCGGGGGGATACAAGAGACCCAGTACTTC
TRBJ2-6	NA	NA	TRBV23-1	CASSHPGESGANVLTF	TGCGCCAGCAGTCATCCAGGGGAGTCGGGGGCCAACGTCCTGACTTTC
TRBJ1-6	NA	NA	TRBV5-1	CASSLGPQVLNSPLHF	TGCGCCAGCAGCTTGGGTCCCCAGGTTTTGAATTCACCCCTCCACTTT
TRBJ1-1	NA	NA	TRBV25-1	CASRSTGNTEAFF	TGTGCCAGCAGATCCACAGGGAACACTGAAGCTTTCTTT
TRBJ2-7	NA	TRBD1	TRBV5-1	CASSSMDRGLLLYYEQYF	TGCGCCAGCAGCTCGATGGACAGGGGTCTACTCCTGTACTACGAGCAGTACTTC
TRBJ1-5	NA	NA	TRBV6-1	CASSERVNQPQHF	TGTGCCAGCAGTGAAAGAGTCAATCAGCCCCAGCATTTT
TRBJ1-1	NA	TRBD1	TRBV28	CATGVWGDEAFF	TGTGCGACAGGGGTCTGGGGTGATGAAGCTTTCTTT
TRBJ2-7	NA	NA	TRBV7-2	CASSLLSLGRIEQYF	TGTGCCAGTAGCTTATTATCGTTGGGGCGTATTGAGCAGTACTTC
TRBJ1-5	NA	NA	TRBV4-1	CASSQDDQQAAPHQPQHF	TGCGCCAGCAGCCAAGATGACCAACAGGCCGCCCCTCATCAGCCCCAGCATTTT
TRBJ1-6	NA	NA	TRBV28	CASSLLNSPLHF	TGTGCCAGCAGCCTCCTTAATTCACCCCTCCACTTT
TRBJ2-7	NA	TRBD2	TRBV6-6	CASSLNGRLAGHYEQYF	TGTGCCAGCAGTCTGAACGGGCGACTAGCGGGACACTACGAGCAGTACTTC
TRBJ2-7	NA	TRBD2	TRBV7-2	CASSPVGSGRAMGEQYF	TGTGCCAGCAGCCCCGTGGGGAGCGGGAGGGCCATGGGTGAGCAGTACTTC
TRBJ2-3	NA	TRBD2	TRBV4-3	CASSQAIAGGLRTDTQYF	TGCGCCAGCAGCCAGGCCATAGCGGGGGGGCTTCGCACAGATACGCAGTATTTT
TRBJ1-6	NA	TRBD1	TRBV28	CASSPTGGFGSPLHF	TGTGCCAGCAGTCCGACAGGGGGCTTTGGCTCACCCCTCCACTTT
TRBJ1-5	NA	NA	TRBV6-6	CASSTLGLPDQPQHF	TGTGCCAGCAGCACCTTGGGACTCCCCGATCAGCCCCAGCATTTT
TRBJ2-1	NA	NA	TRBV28	CASSYARTSSYNEQFF	TGTGCCAGCAGTTACGCACGAACTAGCTCCTACAATGAGCAGTTCTTC
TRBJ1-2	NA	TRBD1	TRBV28	CASSLSWDRRGYTF	TGTGCCAGCAGTTTATCCTGGGACAGGAGGGGCTACACCTTC
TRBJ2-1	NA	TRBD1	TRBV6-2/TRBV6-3	CASSPPRGPAKFF	TGTGCCAGCAGTCCACCTAGGGGGCCGGCGAAGTTCTTC
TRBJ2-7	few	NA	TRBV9	CASSVGVAAYEQYF	TGTGCCAGCAGCGTAGGTGTGGCAGCCTACGAGCAGTACTTC
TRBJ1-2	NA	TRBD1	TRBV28	CASKPGQGPSAYGYTF	TGTGCCAGCAAACCGGGACAGGGACCCTCCGCTTATGGCTACACCTTC
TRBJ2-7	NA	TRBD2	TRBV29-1	CSVASGAYEQYF	TGCAGCGTTGCTAGCGGGGCATACGAGCAGTACTTC
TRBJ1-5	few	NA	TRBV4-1	CASSQVSTGFGNQPQHF	TGCGCCAGCAGCCAAGTCTCAACAGGGTTTGGCAATCAGCCCCAGCATTTT
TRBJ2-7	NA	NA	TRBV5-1	CASSLGTSRVYEQYF	TGCGCCAGCAGCTTGGGCACTAGCCGCGTCTACGAGCAGTACTTC
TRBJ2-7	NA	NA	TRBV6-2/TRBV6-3	CASSPRAGTYEQYF	TGTGCCAGCAGTCCCCGGGCAGGGACCTACGAGCAGTACTTC
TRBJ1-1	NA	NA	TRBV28	CASSLIRGNTEAFF	TGTGCCAGCAGTCTCATTAGGGGGAACACTGAAGCTTTCTTT
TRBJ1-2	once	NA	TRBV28	CASSRLDGYTF	TGTGCCAGCAGCCGACTAGATGGCTACACCTTC
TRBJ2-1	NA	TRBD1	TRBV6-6	CASSPIDRALLDEQFF	TGTGCCAGCAGTCCGATTGACAGGGCCCTTCTTGATGAGCAGTTCTTC